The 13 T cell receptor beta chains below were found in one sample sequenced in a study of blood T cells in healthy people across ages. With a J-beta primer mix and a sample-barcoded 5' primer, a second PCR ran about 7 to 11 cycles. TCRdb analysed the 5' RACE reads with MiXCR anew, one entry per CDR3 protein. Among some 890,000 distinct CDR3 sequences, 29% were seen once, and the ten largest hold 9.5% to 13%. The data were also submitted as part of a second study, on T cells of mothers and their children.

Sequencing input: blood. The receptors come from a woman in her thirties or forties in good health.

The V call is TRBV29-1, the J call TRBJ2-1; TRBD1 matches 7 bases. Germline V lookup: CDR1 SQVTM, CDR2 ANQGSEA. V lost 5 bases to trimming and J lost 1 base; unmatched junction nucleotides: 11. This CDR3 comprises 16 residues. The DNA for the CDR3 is TGCAGCGTTCCAGAAAGGGGGCAGGCATCCTACAATGAGCAGTTCTTC. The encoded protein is CSVPERGQASYNEQFF.

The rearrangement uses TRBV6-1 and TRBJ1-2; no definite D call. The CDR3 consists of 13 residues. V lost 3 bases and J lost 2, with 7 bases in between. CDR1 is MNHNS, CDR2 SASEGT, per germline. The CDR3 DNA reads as TGTGCCAGCAGTGACTACGGGAACTATGGCTACACCTTC. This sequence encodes CASSDYGNYGYTF.

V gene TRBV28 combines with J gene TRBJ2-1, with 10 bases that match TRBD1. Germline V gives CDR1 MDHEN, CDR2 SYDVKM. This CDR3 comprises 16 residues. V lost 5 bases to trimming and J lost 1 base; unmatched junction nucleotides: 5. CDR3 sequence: CASSTRTGGSYNEQFF. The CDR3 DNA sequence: TGTGCCAGCAGTACAAGGACAGGGGGTTCCTACAATGAGCAGTTCTTC.

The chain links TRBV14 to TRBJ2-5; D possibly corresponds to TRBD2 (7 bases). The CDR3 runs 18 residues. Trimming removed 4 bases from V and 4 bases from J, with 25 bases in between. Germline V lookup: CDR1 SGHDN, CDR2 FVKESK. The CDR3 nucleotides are TGTGCCAGCAGCCGACAGGTCTTCGGAGGGGGGGCTCGAGAGACCCAGTACTTC. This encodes CASSRQVFGGGARETQYF.

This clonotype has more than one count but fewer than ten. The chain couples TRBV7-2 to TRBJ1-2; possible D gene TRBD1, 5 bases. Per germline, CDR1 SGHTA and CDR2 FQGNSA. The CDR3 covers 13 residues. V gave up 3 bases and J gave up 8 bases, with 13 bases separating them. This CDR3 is CASSLDGQGGYTF. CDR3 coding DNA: TGTGCCAGCAGCTTGGACGGCCAGGGCGGCTACACCTTC.

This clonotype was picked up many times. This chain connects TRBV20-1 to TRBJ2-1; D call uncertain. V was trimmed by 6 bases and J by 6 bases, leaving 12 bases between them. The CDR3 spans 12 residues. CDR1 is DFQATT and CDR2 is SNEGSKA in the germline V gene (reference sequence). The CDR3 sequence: CSAAVKGNEQFF. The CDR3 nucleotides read TGCAGTGCCGCTGTAAAGGGCAATGAGCAGTTCTTC.

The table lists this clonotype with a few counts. CDR3 DNA sequence: TGTGCCATCAGCTCAGTAGTTTGGGATGAGCAGTACTTC. Translating it yields CAISSVVWDEQYF. The rearrangement uses TRBV10-3 and TRBJ2-7; D is uncertain. The CDR3 runs to 13 residues. CDR1 is ENHRY and CDR2 is SYGVKD in the germline V gene. Trimming pared 6 bases from V and 7 bases from J, leaving 16 bases between.

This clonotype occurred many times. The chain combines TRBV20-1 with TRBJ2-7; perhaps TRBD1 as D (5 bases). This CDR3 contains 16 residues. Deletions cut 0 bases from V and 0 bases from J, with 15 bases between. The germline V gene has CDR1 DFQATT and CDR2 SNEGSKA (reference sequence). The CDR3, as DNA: TGCAGTGCTAGAGACCTGGGGCAGGTTCGCTCCTACGAGCAGTACTTC. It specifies CSARDLGQVRSYEQYF.

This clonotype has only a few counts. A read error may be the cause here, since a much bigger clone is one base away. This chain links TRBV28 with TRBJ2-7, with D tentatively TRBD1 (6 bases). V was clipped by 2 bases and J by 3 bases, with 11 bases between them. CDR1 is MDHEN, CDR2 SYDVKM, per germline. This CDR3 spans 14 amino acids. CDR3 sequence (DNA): TGTGCCAGCAGTTTACTGGACAGAGGCTACGAGCAGTACTTC. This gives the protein CASSLLDRGYEQYF.

The CDR3 DNA sequence: TGTGCCAGCAGTGACCGCGCGGGGGGGCATCGACGGGAGCAGTTCTTC. Translating gives CASSDRAGGHRREQFF. The chain recombines TRBV6-4 with TRBJ2-1, with 9 bases fitting TRBD2. The V and J ends lost 2 bases and 10 bases, in that order; junction bases with no gene match: 12. The length of the CDR3 is 16 residues. Germline values: CDR1 MRHNA, CDR2 SNTAGT.

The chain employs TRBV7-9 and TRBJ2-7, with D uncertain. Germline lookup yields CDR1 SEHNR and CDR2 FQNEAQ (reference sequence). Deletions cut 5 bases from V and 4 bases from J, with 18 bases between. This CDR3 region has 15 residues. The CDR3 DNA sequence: TGTGCCAGCAGCAGAAACCCTTACCGCTGGTACGAGCAGTACTTC. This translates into CASSRNPYRWYEQYF. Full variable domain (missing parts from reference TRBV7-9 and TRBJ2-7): DTGVSQNPRHKITKRGQNVTFRCDPISEHNRLYWYRQTLGQGPEFLTYFQNEAQLEKSRLLSDRFSAERPKGSFSTLEIQRTEQGDSAMYLCASSRNPYRWYEQYFGPGTRLTVT.

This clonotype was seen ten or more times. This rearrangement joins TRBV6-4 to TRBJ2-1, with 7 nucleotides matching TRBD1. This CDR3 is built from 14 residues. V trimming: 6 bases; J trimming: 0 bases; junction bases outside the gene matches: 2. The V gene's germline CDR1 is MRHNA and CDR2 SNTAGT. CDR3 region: CASRTGSSYNEQFF. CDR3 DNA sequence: TGTGCCAGCAGGACAGGGAGCTCCTACAATGAGCAGTTCTTC.

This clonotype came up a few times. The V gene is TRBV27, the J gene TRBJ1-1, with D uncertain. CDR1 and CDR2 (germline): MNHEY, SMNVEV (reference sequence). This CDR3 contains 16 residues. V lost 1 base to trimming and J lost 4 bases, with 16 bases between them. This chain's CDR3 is CASSLLSDLRATEAFF. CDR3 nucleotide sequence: TGTGCCAGCAGTTTATTGTCAGACCTGAGGGCCACTGAAGCTTTCTTT.